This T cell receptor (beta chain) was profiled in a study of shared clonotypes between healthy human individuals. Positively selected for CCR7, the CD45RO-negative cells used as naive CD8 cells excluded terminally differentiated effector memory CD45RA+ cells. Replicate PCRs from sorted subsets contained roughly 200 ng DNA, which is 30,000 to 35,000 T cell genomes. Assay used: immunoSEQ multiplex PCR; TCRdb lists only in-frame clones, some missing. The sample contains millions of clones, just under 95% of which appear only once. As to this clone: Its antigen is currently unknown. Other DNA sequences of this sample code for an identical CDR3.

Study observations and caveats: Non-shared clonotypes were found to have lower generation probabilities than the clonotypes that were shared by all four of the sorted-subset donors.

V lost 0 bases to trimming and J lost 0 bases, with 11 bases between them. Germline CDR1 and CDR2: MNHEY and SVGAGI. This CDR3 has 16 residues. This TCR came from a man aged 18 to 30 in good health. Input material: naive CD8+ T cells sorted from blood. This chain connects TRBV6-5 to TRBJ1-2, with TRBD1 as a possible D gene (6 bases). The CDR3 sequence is CASSYSTGETNYGYTF. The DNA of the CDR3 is TGTGCCAGCAGTTACTCGACAGGAGAAACTAACTATGGCTACACCTTC.